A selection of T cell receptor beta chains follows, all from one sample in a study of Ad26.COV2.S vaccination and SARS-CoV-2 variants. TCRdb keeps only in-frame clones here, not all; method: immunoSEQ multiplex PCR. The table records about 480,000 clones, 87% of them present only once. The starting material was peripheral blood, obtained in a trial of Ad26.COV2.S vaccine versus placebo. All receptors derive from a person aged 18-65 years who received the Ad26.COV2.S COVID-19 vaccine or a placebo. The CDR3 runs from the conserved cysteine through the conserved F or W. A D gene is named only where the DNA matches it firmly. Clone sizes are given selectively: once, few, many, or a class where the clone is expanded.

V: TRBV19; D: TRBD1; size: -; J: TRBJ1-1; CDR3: CASRGDRGRTEAFF; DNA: TGTGCCAGTAGGGGGGACAGGGGAAGGACTGAAGCTTTCTTT
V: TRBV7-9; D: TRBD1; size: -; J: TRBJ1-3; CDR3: CASSSRQGGNTIYF; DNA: TGTGCCAGCAGCTCAAGACAGGGCGGAAACACCATATATTTT
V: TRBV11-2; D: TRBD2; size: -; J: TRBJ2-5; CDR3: CASRISSGDSQETQYF; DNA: TGTGCCAGCAGGATCTCTAGCGGAGATTCGCAAGAGACCCAGTACTTC
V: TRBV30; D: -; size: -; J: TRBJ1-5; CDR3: CAWSRGAGDQPQHF; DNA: TGTGCCTGGAGTAGGGGGGCAGGGGACCAGCCCCAGCATTTT
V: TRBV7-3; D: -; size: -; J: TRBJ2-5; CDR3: CASSFGTGIQETQYF; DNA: TGTGCCAGCAGCTTCGGTACAGGAATACAAGAGACCCAGTACTTC
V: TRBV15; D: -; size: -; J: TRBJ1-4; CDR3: CATSRDHRQELFF; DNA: TGTGCCACCAGCAGAGATCACCGGCAGGAACTGTTTTTT
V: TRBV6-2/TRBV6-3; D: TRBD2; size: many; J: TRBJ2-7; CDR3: CASSSLAGGPEQYF; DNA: TGTGCCAGCAGTTCACTAGCGGGAGGGCCTGAGCAGTACTTC
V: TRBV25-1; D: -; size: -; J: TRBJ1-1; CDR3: CASSESGGVVTEAFF; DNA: TGTGCCAGCAGTGAATCCGGGGGAGTGGTCACTGAAGCTTTCTTT
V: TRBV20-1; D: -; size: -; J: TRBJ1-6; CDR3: CSASVGDSPLHF; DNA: TGCAGTGCTAGTGTGGGGGATTCACCCCTCCACTTT
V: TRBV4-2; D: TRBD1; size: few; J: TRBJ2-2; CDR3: CASSPKASGQGNTGELFF; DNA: TGTGCCAGCAGCCCCAAGGCGTCGGGACAGGGGAACACCGGGGAGCTGTTTTTT
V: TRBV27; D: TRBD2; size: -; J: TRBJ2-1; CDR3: CASRLAGPYNEQFF; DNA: TGTGCCAGCCGACTAGCGGGACCCTACAATGAGCAGTTCTTC
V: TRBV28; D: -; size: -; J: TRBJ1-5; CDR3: CASSFLTPPQHF; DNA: TGTGCCAGCAGTTTCTTGACACCTCCCCAGCATTTT
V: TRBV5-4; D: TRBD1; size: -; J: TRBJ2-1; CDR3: CASSLRQGADEQFF; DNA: TGTGCCAGCAGCTTGAGGCAGGGGGCTGATGAGCAGTTCTTC
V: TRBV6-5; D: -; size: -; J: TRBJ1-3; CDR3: CASSTAPGNTIYF; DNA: TGTGCCAGCTCGACAGCCCCTGGAAACACCATATATTTT
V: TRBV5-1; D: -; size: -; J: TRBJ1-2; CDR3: CASSLGGANYGYTF; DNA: TGCGCCAGCAGCTTGGGAGGGGCGAACTATGGCTACACCTTC
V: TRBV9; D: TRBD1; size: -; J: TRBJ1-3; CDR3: CASSGGTGGNTIYF; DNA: TGTGCCAGCAGCGGAGGGACAGGAGGAAACACCATATATTTT
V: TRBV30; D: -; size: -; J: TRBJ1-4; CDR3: CAWRLRAVTVGKLFF; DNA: TGTGCCTGGAGACTAAGAGCCGTCACTGTTGGAAAACTGTTTTTT
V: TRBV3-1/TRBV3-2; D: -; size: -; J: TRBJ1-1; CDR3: CASSLTGEAFF; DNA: TGTGCCAGCAGCCTAACAGGTGAAGCTTTCTTT
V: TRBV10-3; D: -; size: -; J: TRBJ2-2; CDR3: CAISVVLAGNTGELFF; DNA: TGTGCCATCAGTGTGGTCCTAGCAGGGAACACCGGGGAGCTGTTTTTT
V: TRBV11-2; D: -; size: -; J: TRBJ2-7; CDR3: CASSLNPDRGYEQYF; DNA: TGTGCCAGCAGCTTAAACCCTGACAGAGGCTACGAGCAGTACTTC
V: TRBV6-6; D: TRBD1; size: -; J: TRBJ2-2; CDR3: CASIQGTTGELFF; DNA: TGTGCCAGCATACAGGGGACAACCGGGGAGCTGTTTTTT
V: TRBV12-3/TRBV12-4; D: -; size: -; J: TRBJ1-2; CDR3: CASTLAGSYGYTF; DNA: TGTGCCAGCACCCTCGCGGGTTCCTATGGCTACACCTTC
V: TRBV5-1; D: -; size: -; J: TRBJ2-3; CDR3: CASRILTSTDTQYF; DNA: TGCGCCAGCAGAATATTGACTAGCACAGATACGCAGTATTTT
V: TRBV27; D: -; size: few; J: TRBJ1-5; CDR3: CASSSFWGANQPQHF; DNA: TGTGCCAGCAGTAGTTTTTGGGGGGCCAATCAGCCCCAGCATTTT
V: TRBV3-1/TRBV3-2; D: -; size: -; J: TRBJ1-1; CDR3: CASSPTKDSKAFF; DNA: TGTGCCAGCAGCCCGACCAAGGACAGCAAAGCTTTCTTT
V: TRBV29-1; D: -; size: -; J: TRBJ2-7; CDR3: CSVAGIMDLFYEQYF; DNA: TGCAGCGTTGCGGGCATTATGGACCTTTTCTACGAGCAGTACTTC
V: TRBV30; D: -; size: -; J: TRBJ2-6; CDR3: CAWSAHGANVLTF; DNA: TGTGCCTGGAGTGCACACGGGGCCAACGTCCTGACTTTC
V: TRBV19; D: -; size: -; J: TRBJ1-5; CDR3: CASSRPGQGGINQPQHF; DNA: TGTGCCAGTAGCCGACCCGGGCAGGGCGGAATCAATCAGCCCCAGCATTTT
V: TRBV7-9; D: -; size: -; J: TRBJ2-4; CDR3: CASSLGGWQGLMAKNIQYF; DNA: TGTGCCAGCAGCTTAGGAGGGTGGCAGGGTTTGATGGCCAAAAACATTCAGTACTTC